A single sample gave rise to the 8 T cell receptor beta chains below, sequenced in a study of T cell changes during pregnancy in multiple sclerosis. This table comes from immunoSEQ multiplex PCR, and its TCRdb copy is limited to in-frame clones, with some not included. The table records approximately 100,000 clones, about nine tenths of them present only once. The specimen comprised peripheral blood, sampled after pregnancy. These receptors were collected from a female donor with multiple sclerosis, enrolled in a pregnancy study.

The V call is TRBV10-3, the J call TRBJ1-1, with D tentatively TRBD1 (6 bases). Germline V gene sequence: CDR1 ENHRY, CDR2 SYGVKD. The CDR3 runs to 18 residues. V gave up 1 base and J gave up 6 bases, with 24 bases separating them. The CDR3 nucleotides read TGTGCCATCAGTGAGTGGGGGATACAGGGACGGGAGGGGTCTGAAGCTTTCTTT. Its translation is CAISEWGIQGREGSEAFF.

The chain links TRBV6-5 to TRBJ1-2; TRBD1 matches at 9 bases. The CDR3 has 14 residues. The germline V gene has CDR1 MNHEY and CDR2 SVGAGI. Trimming at V came to 7 bases and at J to 8 bases, leaving 11 bases not matched to a gene. CDR3 nucleotides: TGTGCCAGCACCCGACAACAGGGGGCTGTAGGCTACACCTTC. Residues: CASTRQQGAVGYTF.

The V call is TRBV30, the J call TRBJ1-4, with D perhaps matching TRBD1 (6 bases). The ends were cut back, 8 bases at V and 10 bases at J, with 17 bases in the middle. The CDR3 runs 12 residues. Germline assignment: CDR1 GTSNPN and CDR2 SVGIG (reference sequence). The CDR3 loop is CARGEGVGKLFF. The CDR3 coding sequence is TGTGCCCGGGGGGAGGGGGTAGGAAAACTGTTTTTT.

For the CDR3, the DNA is TGCGCCAGCAGTCCTAGTCTTGGGACAGGTAATTCACCCCTCCACTTT. Translation gives CASSPSLGTGNSPLHF. The chain has TRBV4-1 and TRBJ1-6, with 8 positions matching TRBD1. Germline CDR1 reads MGHRA; CDR2 reads YSYEKL. The CDR3 is 16 amino acids. J lost 6 bases, V lost 6 bases, and 10 bases had no gene match.

This clone was counted only a few times. The gene calls are TRBV19 and TRBJ1-1, with a possible D match to TRBD1 (6 bases). Germline V gene lookup returns CDR1 LNHDA and CDR2 SQIVND (reference sequence). The CDR3 runs 13 residues. V lost 8 bases to trimming and J lost 0 bases, with 10 bases between them. The CDR3 DNA reads as TGTGCCAGTTCGGCAGGGGTGAACACTGAAGCTTTCTTT. This encodes CASSAGVNTEAFF. The entire variable domain, with the rest obtained from reference TRBV19 and TRBJ1-1, is as follows: DGGITQSPKYLFRKEGQNVTLSCEQNLNHDAMYWYRQDPGQGLRLIYYSQIVNDFQKGDIAEGYSVSREKKESFPLTVTSAQKNPTAFYLCASSAGVNTEAFFGQGTRLTVV.

DNA of the CDR3: TGTGCCAGCAGCTTTCCCACAGGACAGGGCGCCTCTGGGGCCAACGTCCTGACTTTC. Translation gives CASSFPTGQGASGANVLTF. The chain employs TRBV7-9 and TRBJ2-6, with TRBD1 matching 8 bases. V shed 3 bases and J 0 bases; nucleotides not matched to a gene: 10. Germline V gene sequence: CDR1 SEHNR, CDR2 FQNEAQ (reference sequence). The CDR3 loop spans 19 amino acids.

The chain recombines TRBV27 with TRBJ2-7, with 11 bases that match TRBD2. Losses at the gene ends were 4 bases for V and 3 bases for J; bases not matched to a gene: 2. The CDR3 loop spans 14 amino acids. Germline V gives CDR1 MNHEY, CDR2 SMNVEV (reference sequence). CDR3: CASSSGTSGYEQYF. DNA of the CDR3: TGTGCCAGCAGTTCCGGGACTAGCGGCTACGAGCAGTACTTC.

The rearrangement joins TRBV11-2 to TRBJ2-7; D perhaps matches TRBD1 (5 bases). The germline V gene has CDR1 SGHAT and CDR2 FQNNGV. The V end was cut by 0 bases, the J end by 6 bases, with 15 bases between. This CDR3 has 15 amino acids. In DNA form, the CDR3 reads TGTGCCAGCAGCTTAGAAGGACATACTCCACCCGAGCAGTACTTC. Protein sequence: CASSLEGHTPPEQYF.